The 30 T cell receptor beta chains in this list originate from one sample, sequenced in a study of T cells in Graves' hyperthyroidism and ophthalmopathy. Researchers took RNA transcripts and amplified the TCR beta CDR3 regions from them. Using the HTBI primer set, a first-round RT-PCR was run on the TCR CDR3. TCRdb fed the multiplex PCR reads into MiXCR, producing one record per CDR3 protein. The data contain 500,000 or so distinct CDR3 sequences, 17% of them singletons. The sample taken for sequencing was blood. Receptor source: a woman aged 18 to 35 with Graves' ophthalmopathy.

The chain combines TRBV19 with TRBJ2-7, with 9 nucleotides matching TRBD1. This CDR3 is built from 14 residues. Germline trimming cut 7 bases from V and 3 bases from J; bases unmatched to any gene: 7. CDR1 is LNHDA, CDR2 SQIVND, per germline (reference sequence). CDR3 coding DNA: TGTGCCAGTACCGCCGGGACAGGGTACTACGAGCAGTACTTC. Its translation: CASTAGTGYYEQYF.

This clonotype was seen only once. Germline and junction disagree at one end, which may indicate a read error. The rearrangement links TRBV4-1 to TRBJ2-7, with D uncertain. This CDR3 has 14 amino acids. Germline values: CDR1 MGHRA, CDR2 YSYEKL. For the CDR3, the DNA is TGCGCCAGCAGCCCCCCGGACGTCTCCGACGAGCAGTACTTC. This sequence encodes CASSPPDVSDEQYF.

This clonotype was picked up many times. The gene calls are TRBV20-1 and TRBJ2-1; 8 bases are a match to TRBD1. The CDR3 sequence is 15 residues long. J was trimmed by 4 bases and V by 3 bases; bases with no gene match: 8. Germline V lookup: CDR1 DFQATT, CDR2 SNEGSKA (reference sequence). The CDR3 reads CSASMQGAGYNEQFF. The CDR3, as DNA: TGCAGTGCTAGCATGCAGGGGGCGGGATACAATGAGCAGTTCTTC.

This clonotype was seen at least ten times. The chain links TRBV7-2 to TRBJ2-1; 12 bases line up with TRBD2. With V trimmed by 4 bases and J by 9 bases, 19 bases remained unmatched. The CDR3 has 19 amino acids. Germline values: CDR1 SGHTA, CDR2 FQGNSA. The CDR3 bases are TGTGCCAGCAGCTCCCCACCCGGGAGAGGGACTAGCGGGTGGGGTGAGCAGTTCTTC. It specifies CASSSPPGRGTSGWGEQFF.

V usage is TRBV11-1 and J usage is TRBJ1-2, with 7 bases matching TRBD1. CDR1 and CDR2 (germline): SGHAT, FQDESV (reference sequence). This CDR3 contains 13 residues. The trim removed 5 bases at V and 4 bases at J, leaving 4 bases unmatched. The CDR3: CASSEGQSYGYTF. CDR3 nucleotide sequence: TGTGCCAGCAGCGAGGGACAGTCCTATGGCTACACCTTC.

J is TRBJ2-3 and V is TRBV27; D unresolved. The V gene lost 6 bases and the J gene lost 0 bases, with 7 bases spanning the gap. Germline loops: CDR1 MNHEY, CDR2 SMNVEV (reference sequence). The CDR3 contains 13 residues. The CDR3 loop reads CASRFLSTDTQYF. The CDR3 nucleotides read TGTGCCAGCAGATTCCTCAGCACAGATACGCAGTATTTT.

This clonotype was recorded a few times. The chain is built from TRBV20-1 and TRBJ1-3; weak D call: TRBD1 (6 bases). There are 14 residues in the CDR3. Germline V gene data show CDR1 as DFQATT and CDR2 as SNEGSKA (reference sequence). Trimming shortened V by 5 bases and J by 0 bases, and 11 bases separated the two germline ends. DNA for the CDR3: TGCAGTGCTCTGGACAGATCCTCTGGAAACACCATATATTTT. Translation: CSALDRSSGNTIYF.

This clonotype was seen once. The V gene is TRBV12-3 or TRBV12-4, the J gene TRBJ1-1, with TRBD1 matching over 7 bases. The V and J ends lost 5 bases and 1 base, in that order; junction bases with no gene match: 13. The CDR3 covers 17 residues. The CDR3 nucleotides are TGTGCCAGCAGTCTATGGCAGGGGACAGACCCGAACACTGAAGCTTTCTTT. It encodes CASSLWQGTDPNTEAFF.

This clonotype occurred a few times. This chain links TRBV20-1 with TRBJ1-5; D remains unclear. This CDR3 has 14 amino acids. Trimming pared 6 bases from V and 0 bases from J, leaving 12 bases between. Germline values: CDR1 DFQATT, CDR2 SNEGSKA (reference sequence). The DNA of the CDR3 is TGCAGTGCCTGGGAAGGCGGTAGCAATCAGCCCCAGCATTTT. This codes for CSAWEGGSNQPQHF.

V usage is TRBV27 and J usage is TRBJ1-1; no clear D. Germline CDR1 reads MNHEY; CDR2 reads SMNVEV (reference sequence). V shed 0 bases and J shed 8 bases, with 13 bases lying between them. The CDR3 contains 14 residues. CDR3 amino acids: CASSLSTYLGEAFF. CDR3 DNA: TGTGCCAGCAGTTTATCGACGTATTTAGGGGAAGCTTTCTTT.

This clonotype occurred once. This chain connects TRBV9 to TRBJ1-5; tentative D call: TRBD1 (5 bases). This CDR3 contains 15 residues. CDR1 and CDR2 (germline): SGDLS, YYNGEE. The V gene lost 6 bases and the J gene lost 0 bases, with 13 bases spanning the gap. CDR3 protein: CASTRDGDSNQPQHF. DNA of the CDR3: TGTGCCAGCACCCGGGACGGAGATAGCAATCAGCCCCAGCATTTT.

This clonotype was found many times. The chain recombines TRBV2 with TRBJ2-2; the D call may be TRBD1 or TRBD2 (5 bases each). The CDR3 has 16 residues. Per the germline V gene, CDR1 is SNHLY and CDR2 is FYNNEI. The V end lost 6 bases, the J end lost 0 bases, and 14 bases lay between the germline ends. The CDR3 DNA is TGTGCCAGCAGACGGGGCCCGACGGCGAACACCGGGGAGCTGTTTTTT. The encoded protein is CASRRGPTANTGELFF.

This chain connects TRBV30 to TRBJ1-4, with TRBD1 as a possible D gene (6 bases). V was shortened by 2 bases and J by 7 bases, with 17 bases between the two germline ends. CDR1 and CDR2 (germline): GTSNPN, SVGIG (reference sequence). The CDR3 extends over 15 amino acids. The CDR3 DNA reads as TGTGCCTGGAGTAAGGGGGGAGCGGGAATTGAAAAACTGTTTTTT. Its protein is CAWSKGGAGIEKLFF.

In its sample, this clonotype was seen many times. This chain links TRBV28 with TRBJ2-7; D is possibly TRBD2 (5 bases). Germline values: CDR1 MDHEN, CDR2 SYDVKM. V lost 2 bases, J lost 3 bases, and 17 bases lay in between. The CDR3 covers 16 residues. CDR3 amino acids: CASSLVQASRIYEQYF. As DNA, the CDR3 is TGTGCCAGCAGTTTAGTTCAAGCTAGCCGTATCTACGAGCAGTACTTC. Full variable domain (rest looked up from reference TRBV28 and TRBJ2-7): DVKVTQSSRYLVKRTGEKVFLECVQDMDHENMFWYRQDPGLGLRLIYFSYDVKMKEKGDIPEGYSVSREKKERFSLILESASTNQTSMYLCASSLVQASRIYEQYFGPGTRLTVT.

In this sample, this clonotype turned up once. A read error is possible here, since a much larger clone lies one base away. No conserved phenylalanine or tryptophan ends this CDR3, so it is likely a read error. The CDR3 DNA reads TGTGCCTGGAGTGTACTAGCCTACGAGCAGTACTCC. Its protein product is CAWSVLAYEQYS. V and J are TRBV30 and TRBJ2-7, with a tentative D call TRBD2 (5 bases). V lost 0 bases to trimming and J lost 2 bases, with 5 bases between them. This CDR3 contains 12 residues. The V gene's germline CDR1 is GTSNPN and CDR2 SVGIG (reference sequence).

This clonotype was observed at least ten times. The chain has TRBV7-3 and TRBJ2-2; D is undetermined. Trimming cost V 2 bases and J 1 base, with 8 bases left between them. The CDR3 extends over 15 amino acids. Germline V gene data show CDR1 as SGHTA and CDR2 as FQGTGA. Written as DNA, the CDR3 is TGTGCCAGCAGCTTACAAGCAGGGAACACCGGGGAGCTGTTTTTT. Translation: CASSLQAGNTGELFF.

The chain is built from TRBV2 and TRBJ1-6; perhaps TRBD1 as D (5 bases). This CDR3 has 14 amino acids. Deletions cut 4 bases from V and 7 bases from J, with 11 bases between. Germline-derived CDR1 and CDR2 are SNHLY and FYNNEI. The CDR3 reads CASSGYRRNSPLHF. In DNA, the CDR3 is TGTGCCAGCAGTGGGTACAGGCGAAATTCACCCCTCCACTTT.

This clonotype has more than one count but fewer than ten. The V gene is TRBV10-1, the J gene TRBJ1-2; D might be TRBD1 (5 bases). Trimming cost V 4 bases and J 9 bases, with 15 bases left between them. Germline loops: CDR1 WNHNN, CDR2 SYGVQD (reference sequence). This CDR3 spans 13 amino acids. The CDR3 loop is CASSAFDGGSYTF. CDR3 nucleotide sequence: TGCGCCAGCAGTGCCTTTGACGGGGGGAGCTACACCTTC.

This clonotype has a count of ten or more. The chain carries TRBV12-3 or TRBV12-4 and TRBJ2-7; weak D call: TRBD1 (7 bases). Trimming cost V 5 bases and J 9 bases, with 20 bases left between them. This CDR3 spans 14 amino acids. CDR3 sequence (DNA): TGTGCCAGCAGTCCCGACTCAGGGGGGTCCGGGCAGTACTTC. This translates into CASSPDSGGSGQYF.

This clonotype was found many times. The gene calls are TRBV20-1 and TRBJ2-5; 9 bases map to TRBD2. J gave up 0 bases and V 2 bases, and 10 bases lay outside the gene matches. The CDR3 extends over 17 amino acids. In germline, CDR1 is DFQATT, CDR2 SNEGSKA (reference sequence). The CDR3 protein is CSARIAGALSYQETQYF. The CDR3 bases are TGCAGTGCTAGAATAGCGGGGGCTCTCTCGTACCAAGAGACCCAGTACTTC.

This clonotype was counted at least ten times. CDR3 in amino acids: CASSYSIQGLATDTQYF. In DNA form, the CDR3 reads TGTGCCAGCAGTTACTCGATACAGGGCCTTGCCACAGATACGCAGTATTTT. This chain uses TRBV6-6 with TRBJ2-3; a possible D gene is TRBD1 (6 bases). The V end lost 0 bases, the J end lost 2 bases, and 15 bases lay between the germline ends. Germline V gene data show CDR1 as MNHNY and CDR2 as SVGAGI (reference sequence). The CDR3 is 17 amino acids.

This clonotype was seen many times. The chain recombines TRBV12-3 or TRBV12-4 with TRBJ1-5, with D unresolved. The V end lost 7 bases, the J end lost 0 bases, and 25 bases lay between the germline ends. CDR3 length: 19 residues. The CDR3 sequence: CASNLTDNPCPYSNQPQHF. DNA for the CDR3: TGTGCCAGCAACCTTACAGATAACCCTTGCCCTTATAGCAATCAGCCCCAGCATTTT.

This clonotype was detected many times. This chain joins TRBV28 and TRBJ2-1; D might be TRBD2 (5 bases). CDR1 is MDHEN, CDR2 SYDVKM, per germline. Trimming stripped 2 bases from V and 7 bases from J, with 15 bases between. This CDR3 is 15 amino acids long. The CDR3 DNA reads TGTGCCAGCAGTTTACGTGGGAGTGGGTGGAATGAGCAGTTCTTC. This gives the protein CASSLRGSGWNEQFF.

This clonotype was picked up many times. CDR3 residues: CASSFGGDDYEQYF. CDR3 coding DNA: TGTGCCAGCAGTTTCGGCGGGGATGACTACGAGCAGTACTTC. This sequence joins TRBV27 and TRBJ2-7; a possible D gene is TRBD2 (6 bases). V lost 3 bases to trimming and J lost 3 bases, with 12 bases between them. This CDR3 is built from 14 residues. Germline V lookup: CDR1 MNHEY, CDR2 SMNVEV (reference sequence).

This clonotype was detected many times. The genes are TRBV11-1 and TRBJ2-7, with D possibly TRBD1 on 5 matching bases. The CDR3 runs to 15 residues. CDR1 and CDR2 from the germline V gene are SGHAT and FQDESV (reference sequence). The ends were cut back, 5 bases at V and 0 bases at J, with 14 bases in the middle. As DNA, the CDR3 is TGTGCCAGCAGCGGTACAGGAGAACCCTCCTACGAGCAGTACTTC. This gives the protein CASSGTGEPSYEQYF.

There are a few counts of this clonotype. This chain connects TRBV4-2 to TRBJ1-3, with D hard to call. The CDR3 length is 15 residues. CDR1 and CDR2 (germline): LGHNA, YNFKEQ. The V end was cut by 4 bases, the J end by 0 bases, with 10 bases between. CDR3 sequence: CASSLTTSSGNTIYF. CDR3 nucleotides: TGTGCCAGCAGCCTCACGACAAGCTCTGGAAACACCATATATTTT.

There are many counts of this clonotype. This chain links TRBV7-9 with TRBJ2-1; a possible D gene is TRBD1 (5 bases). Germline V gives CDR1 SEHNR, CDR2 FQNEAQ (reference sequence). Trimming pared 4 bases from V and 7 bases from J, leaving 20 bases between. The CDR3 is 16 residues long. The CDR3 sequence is CASSSARAGIPNEQFF. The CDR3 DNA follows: TGTGCCAGCAGCTCCGCTAGAGCAGGGATCCCTAATGAGCAGTTCTTC. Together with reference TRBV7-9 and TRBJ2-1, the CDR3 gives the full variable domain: DTGVSQNPRHKITKRGQNVTFRCDPISEHNRLYWYRQTLGQGPEFLTYFQNEAQLEKSRLLSDRFSAERPKGSFSTLEIQRTEQGDSAMYLCASSSARAGIPNEQFFGPGTRLTVL.

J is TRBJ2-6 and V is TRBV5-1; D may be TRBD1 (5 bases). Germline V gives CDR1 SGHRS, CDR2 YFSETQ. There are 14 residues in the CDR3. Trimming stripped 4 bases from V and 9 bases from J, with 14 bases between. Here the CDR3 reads CASSPNRQLNVLTF. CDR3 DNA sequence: TGCGCCAGCAGCCCCAATCGACAGCTCAACGTCCTGACTTTC.

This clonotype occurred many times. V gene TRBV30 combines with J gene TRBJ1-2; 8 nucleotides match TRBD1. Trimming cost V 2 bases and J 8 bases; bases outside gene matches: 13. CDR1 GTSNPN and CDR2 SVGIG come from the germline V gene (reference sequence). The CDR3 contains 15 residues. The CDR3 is CAWSNIMTGADGYTF. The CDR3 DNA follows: TGTGCCTGGAGTAACATTATGACAGGGGCGGACGGCTACACCTTC.

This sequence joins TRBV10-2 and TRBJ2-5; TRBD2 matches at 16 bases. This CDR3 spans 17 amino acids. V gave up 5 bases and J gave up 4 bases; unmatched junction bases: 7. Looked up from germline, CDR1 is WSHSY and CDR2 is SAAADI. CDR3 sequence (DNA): TGCGCCAGCAGTAACCCGGGACTAGCGGGGGGGCCAGAGACCCAGTACTTC. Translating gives CASSNPGLAGGPETQYF.